These 11 T cell receptor beta chains came from one sample sequenced in a study of T-cell reconstitution after alpha-beta-depleted transplantation in children. For TCRbeta, the library was prepared with unique molecular identifiers. A single record per CDR3 protein comes from TCRdb applying MiXCR to the PCR reads. The profile shows some 640,000 distinct CDR3 sequences, around 16% of them singletons. The material sequenced was PBMCs from the stem cell graft donor, taken from the stem cell graft. The receptors derive from a human donor who donated a stem cell graft to a child with acute myeloid leukemia.

This clonotype was seen ten or more times. The chain is built from TRBV7-2 and TRBJ1-5, with TRBD1 matching 9 bases. Germline values: CDR1 SGHTA, CDR2 FQGNSA. This CDR3 is built from 16 residues. The V gene end was trimmed by 1 base and the J gene end by 4 bases; junction bases not matched to a gene: 5. CDR3 DNA: TGTGCCAGCAGCTTAGTGGGGACAGGGAATAATCAGCCCCAGCATTTT. Protein product: CASSLVGTGNNQPQHF.

This chain uses TRBV7-6 with TRBJ2-2; maybe TRBD2 (6 bases). Per the germline V gene, CDR1 is SGHVS and CDR2 is FNYEAQ. The CDR3 has 16 amino acids. Trimming removed 3 bases at V and 1 base at J, with 12 bases between. The CDR3 DNA is TGTGCCAGCAGCTTCCTAGCGCCGATGAACACCGGGGAGCTGTTTTTT. Translating gives CASSFLAPMNTGELFF.

In regard to this clonotype: This may stem from a read error, because a much larger clone lies one nucleotide away. The V gene is TRBV20-1, the J gene TRBJ1-4; TRBD1 aligns across 11 bases. In germline, CDR1 is DFQATT, CDR2 SNEGSKA (reference sequence). This CDR3 region has 16 residues. In nucleotides, the CDR3 is TGCAGTGCTAGCGGGACAGGGGGAGATGAGGGTGAAAAACCGTTTTTT. Translated, it gives CSASGTGGDEGEKPFF.

The chain couples TRBV12-3 or TRBV12-4 to TRBJ1-3, with 12 bases matching TRBD1. This CDR3 is 20 amino acids long. After removal of 6 bases from V and 0 bases from J, the junction contained 15 bases not matched to a gene. Here the CDR3 DNA reads TGTGCCAGCAGGTCCTCCCCCGGGACAGGGGGCGAAAGCTCTGGAAACACCATATATTTT. Translation gives CASRSSPGTGGESSGNTIYF.

Ten or more counts support this clonotype. The chain employs TRBV6-1 and TRBJ1-1; D remains unclear. This CDR3 has 14 residues. CDR1 MNHNS and CDR2 SASEGT come from the germline V gene. Trimming removed 6 bases from V and 1 base from J, with 12 bases in between. This chain's CDR3 is CASSWRGSNTEAFF. The CDR3 DNA reads as TGTGCCAGCAGCTGGAGAGGGTCGAACACTGAAGCTTTCTTT.

This clonotype was observed many times. The chain has TRBV20-1 and TRBJ2-2; D call uncertain. The CDR3 has 17 amino acids. Germline V gene sequence: CDR1 DFQATT, CDR2 SNEGSKA (reference sequence). V was trimmed by 0 bases and J by 5 bases, leaving 19 bases between them. CDR3 loop: CSAREGPGKGMTGELFF. Here the CDR3 DNA reads TGCAGTGCTAGAGAAGGGCCAGGAAAAGGGATGACCGGGGAGCTGTTTTTT.

The CDR3 region is CASTRGQGVNTDTQYF. The CDR3 DNA reads TGTGCCAGCACTCGGGGACAGGGAGTTAACACAGATACGCAGTATTTT. The rearrangement uses TRBV6-2 or TRBV6-3 and TRBJ2-3, with 9 bases matching TRBD1. V gave up 7 bases and J gave up 2 bases; unmatched junction bases: 10. CDR1 is MNHEY and CDR2 is SVGEGT in the germline V gene. CDR3 size: 16 residues.

This clonotype showed up many times. The genes are TRBV12-3 or TRBV12-4 and TRBJ1-6, with 8 bases lining up with TRBD1. The CDR3 is made up of 15 amino acids. The J segment lost 6 bases and the V segment lost 4 bases, leaving 5 bases of the junction unmatched. The CDR3: CASSYGQGSNSPLHF. CDR3 in DNA: TGTGCCAGCAGTTACGGACAGGGAAGTAATTCACCCCTCCACTTT.

This clonotype occurred a few times. V is TRBV24-1 and J is TRBJ2-2, with D tentatively TRBD1 or TRBD2 (6 bases each). Germline CDR1 KGHDR, CDR2 SFDVKD. Trimming shortened V by 8 bases and J by 3 bases, and 15 bases separated the two germline ends. CDR3 length equals 15 residues. The CDR3 loop is CATTSSGAYTGELFF. The CDR3 bases are TGTGCCACCACCTCCTCGGGGGCGTACACCGGGGAGCTGTTTTTT.

This clonotype was counted ten times or more. The chain uses TRBV20-1 and TRBJ2-5, with 7 bases identical to TRBD1. CDR3 size: 12 residues. V lost 0 bases and J lost 13; bases outside the gene matches: 8. CDR1 is DFQATT and CDR2 is SNEGSKA in the germline V gene (reference sequence). The CDR3 DNA sequence: TGCAGTGCTAGAGATGGGGACAGTCCTTTGTACTTC. Protein sequence: CSARDGDSPLYF.

The chain joins TRBV4-3 to TRBJ2-7; maybe TRBD1 (5 bases). This CDR3 comprises 16 residues. V was trimmed by 1 base and J by 5 bases, leaving 18 bases between them. Germline V CDR1 and CDR2: LGHNA, YSLEER. The CDR3 protein is CASSQVGRGQGDEQYF. CDR3 nucleotide sequence: TGCGCCAGCAGCCAAGTCGGAAGGGGCCAAGGGGACGAGCAGTACTTC.